The clone carrying this T cell receptor (beta chain) was seen more than once but under ten times. It was 8 to 10 ml of fresh peripheral blood that supplied the PBMCs. The data belong to a study of T cells in Graves' hyperthyroidism and ophthalmopathy. Study as a whole: Pretreatment peripheral blood was obtained at initial diagnosis.

It was RNA transcripts that yielded the amplified TCR beta CDR3 regions. The TCR CDR3 first-round RT-PCR relied on the HTBI primer set. TCRdb called the multiplex PCR reads again in MiXCR, with one record for every CDR3 protein. The table includes around 300,000 distinct CDR3 sequences, approximately 14% detected once. The clonotype comes from a woman between 40 and 55 years old with Graves' hyperthyroidism. Input material: blood.

The CDR3 coding sequence is TGCAGCGTTAAAACTAGCGGGAGGGAGACCCAGTACTTC. Translating gives CSVKTSGRETQYF. The gene calls are TRBV29-1 and TRBJ2-5; 12 bases are shared with TRBD2. The CDR3 length is 13 residues. V lost 5 bases to trimming and J lost 5 bases; unmatched junction nucleotides: 3. Looked up from germline, CDR1 is SQVTM and CDR2 is ANQGSEA.